This is a list of T cell receptor beta chains from one sample in a study of blood T cells in healthy people across ages. TCRdb called the 5' RACE reads again in MiXCR, with one record for every CDR3 protein. The repertoire holds some 1.6 million distinct CDR3 sequences, with about 35% as singletons. Sample: blood. The receptors were sampled from a woman in her thirties in good health. Each CDR3 is given with its conserved first and last residue. D genes are given only for firm matches. Expanded clones get a size class; other rows say once, few or many, or leave the size out.

CDR3 protein	CDR3 DNA	V gene	J gene	clone size	D gene
CASKPPGQTYEQYF	TGTGCCAGCAAACCCCCGGGACAAACCTACGAGCAGTACTTC	TRBV6-5	TRBJ2-7	few	.
CASSQDLQLRTDTQYF	TGTGCCAGCAGCCAAGATCTTCAGCTACGCACAGATACGCAGTATTTT	TRBV14	TRBJ2-3	.	.
CASSQQGAGNQPQHF	TGCGCCAGCAGCCAACAGGGGGCTGGGAATCAGCCCCAGCATTTT	TRBV4-1	TRBJ1-5	few	TRBD1
CASSPSTRAGGKDTQYF	TGTGCCAGCAGCCCGTCGACAAGGGCGGGAGGAAAAGATACGCAGTATTTT	TRBV4-2	TRBJ2-3	many	TRBD2
CAISRDRGDEQVF	TGTGCCATCAGTAGGGACAGAGGCGATGAGCAGGTCTTC	TRBV10-3	TRBJ2-1	few	TRBD1
CSASRIEGPYGYTF	TGCAGTGCTAGTAGGATCGAGGGCCCCTATGGCTACACCTTC	TRBV20-1	TRBJ1-2	.	.
CATGQGEGSYEQYF	TGTGCCACCGGGCAAGGCGAGGGGTCCTACGAGCAGTACTTC	TRBV15	TRBJ2-7	.	.
CATSDETSGGTDTQYF	TGTGCCACCAGTGATGAGACTAGCGGGGGCACAGATACGCAGTATTTT	TRBV24-1	TRBJ2-3	.	TRBD2
CSVERGDGEAFF	TGCAGCGTTGAAAGGGGAGACGGTGAAGCTTTCTTT	TRBV29-1	TRBJ1-1	.	.
CASSLVGGFTEAFF	TGTGCCAGCAGCTTAGTGGGGGGATTCACTGAAGCTTTCTTT	TRBV7-8	TRBJ1-1	.	.
CASSFILAGSLNEQFF	TGTGCCAGCAGTTTTATACTAGCGGGATCGTTAAATGAGCAGTTCTTC	TRBV28	TRBJ2-1	.	TRBD2
CASSPGPRQGEGYTF	TGTGCCAGCAGCCCGGGTCCTCGCCAGGGAGAAGGCTACACCTTC	TRBV4-2	TRBJ1-2	once	.
CASSLLDRTSGYTF	TGTGCCAGCAGCCTCCTGGACAGGACGAGCGGCTACACCTTC	TRBV3-1	TRBJ1-2	.	TRBD1
CAISTSGNYNEQFF	TGTGCCATCAGTACTAGCGGGAACTACAATGAGCAGTTCTTC	TRBV10-3	TRBJ2-1	many	TRBD2
CASSNLGGAHYNEQFF	TGTGCCAGCAGTAATCTGGGGGGGGCTCACTACAATGAGCAGTTCTTC	TRBV2	TRBJ2-1	.	.
CASSQTRGLPEQYF	TGCGCCAGCAGCCAAACACGCGGATTGCCCGAGCAGTACTTC	TRBV4-1	TRBJ2-7	.	.
CASRPPRTGGSNTEAFF	TGTGCCAGCAGACCACCGAGGACAGGGGGCAGTAACACTGAAGCTTTCTTT	TRBV6-1	TRBJ1-1	few	TRBD1
CSANEPSRSYNEQFF	TGCAGCGCCAACGAACCTAGCAGGTCCTACAATGAGCAGTTCTTC	TRBV29-1	TRBJ2-1	.	.
CASSFRGGTQYF	TGTGCCAGCAGTTTCAGGGGAGGTACGCAGTATTTT	TRBV28	TRBJ2-3	.	.
CASSELGLGGYTF	TGTGCCAGCAGTGAATTGGGTCTTGGTGGCTACACCTTC	TRBV6-1	TRBJ1-2	.	.
CASSSPGGLGDNEQFF	TGTGCCAGCAGCTCTCCTGGGGGCCTTGGGGACAATGAGCAGTTCTTC	TRBV7-6	TRBJ2-1	few	.
CASSTRGRTGGRDTQYF	TGTGCCAGCAGTACCCGGGGTCGGACAGGGGGCAGAGATACGCAGTATTTT	TRBV28	TRBJ2-3	few	TRBD1
CSVTDRSGQPQHF	TGCAGCGTTACGGACCGAAGCGGTCAGCCCCAGCATTTT	TRBV29-1	TRBJ1-5	.	.
CSVPGLTEAFF	TGCAGCGTACCGGGACTGACTGAAGCTTTCTTT	TRBV29-1	TRBJ1-1	.	.
CASSPGLRRGYTF	TGTGCCAGCAGCCCGGGACTTCGCCGTGGCTACACCTTC	TRBV14	TRBJ1-2	.	.
CAISESRDRVINYGYTF	TGTGCCATCAGTGAGTCGAGGGACAGGGTGATAAACTATGGCTACACCTTC	TRBV10-3	TRBJ1-2	.	TRBD1
CASSLLRAATGELFF	TGCGCCAGCAGCTTGCTCAGGGCTGCGACCGGGGAGCTGTTTTTT	TRBV5-1	TRBJ2-2	.	.
CSASSGTESNQPQHF	TGCAGTGCTAGCTCCGGGACGGAGAGCAATCAGCCCCAGCATTTT	TRBV20-1	TRBJ1-5	.	.
CASSAGQEYEQYF	TGCGCCAGCAGCGCGGGACAGGAGTACGAGCAGTACTTC	TRBV4-1	TRBJ2-7	many	TRBD1
CASRAEPGHNEQFF	TGTGCCAGCAGGGCCGAACCGGGGCACAATGAGCAGTTCTTC	TRBV27	TRBJ2-1	.	.
CASTHPGLYTDTQYF	TGTGCCAGCACCCACCCGGGACTCTACACAGATACGCAGTATTTT	TRBV12-3/TRBV12-4	TRBJ2-3	.	.
CASSIGGSTVNEQYF	TGTGCCAGTAGTATAGGAGGGTCAACGGTCAACGAGCAGTACTTC	TRBV19	TRBJ2-7	.	.